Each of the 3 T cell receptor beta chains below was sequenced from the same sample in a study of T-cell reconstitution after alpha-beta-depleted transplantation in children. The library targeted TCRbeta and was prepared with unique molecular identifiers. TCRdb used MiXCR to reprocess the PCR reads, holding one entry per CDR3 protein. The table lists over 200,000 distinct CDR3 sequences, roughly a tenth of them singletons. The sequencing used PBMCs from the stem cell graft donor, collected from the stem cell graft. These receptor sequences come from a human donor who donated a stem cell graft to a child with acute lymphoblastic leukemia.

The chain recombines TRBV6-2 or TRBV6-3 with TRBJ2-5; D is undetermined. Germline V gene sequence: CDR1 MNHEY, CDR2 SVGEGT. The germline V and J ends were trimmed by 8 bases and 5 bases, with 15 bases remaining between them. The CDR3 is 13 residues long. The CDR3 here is CASPSGIRETQYF. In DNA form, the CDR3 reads TGTGCCAGCCCTTCGGGCATAAGGGAGACCCAGTACTTC.

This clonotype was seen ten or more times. CDR3 in amino acids: CASSLTYTDTQYF. The CDR3 nucleotides are TGCGCCAGCAGCCTGACTTACACAGATACGCAGTATTTT. The chain is built from TRBV5-1 and TRBJ2-3; D remains unclear. Trimming took 4 bases from V and 2 from J, leaving 8 bases between them. Germline lookup yields CDR1 SGHRS and CDR2 YFSETQ. The CDR3 spans 13 residues.

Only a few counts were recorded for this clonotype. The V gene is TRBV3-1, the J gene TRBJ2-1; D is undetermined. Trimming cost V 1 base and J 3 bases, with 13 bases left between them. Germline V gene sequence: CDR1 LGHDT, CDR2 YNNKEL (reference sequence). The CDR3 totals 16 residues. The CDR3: CASSQGVTAYYNEQFF. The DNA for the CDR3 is TGTGCCAGCAGCCAAGGCGTGACTGCATACTACAATGAGCAGTTCTTC.